The present T cell receptor (beta chain) was sequenced within a study of blood T cell repertoires in COVID-19. Turning to the study itself: In each case, the material was cDNA or gDNA derived from T cells, B-cell-depleted T cells, or PBMCs.

Clones were sequenced by immunoSEQ multiplex PCR, and TCRdb holds only the in-frame ones, with some missing. The sample contains some 64,000 clones, roughly 72% of which appear only once. Trimming stripped 2 bases from V and 2 bases from J, with 7 bases between. The CDR3 is 13 amino acids. The V gene's germline CDR1 is SGHNT and CDR2 YYREEE (reference sequence). V and J are TRBV5-4 and TRBJ1-2; tentative D call: TRBD1 (5 bases). The source is a woman aged 70-85 years with COVID-19, enrolled during active disease. The specimen sequenced was peripheral blood. The CDR3 here is CASSFPGNYGYTF. The CDR3 DNA is TGTGCCAGCAGCTTTCCAGGGAACTATGGCTACACCTTC. Full variable domain (missing parts from reference TRBV5-4 and TRBJ1-2): ETGVTQSPTHLIKTRGQQVTLRCSSQSGHNTVSWYQQALGQGPQFIFQYYREEENGRGNFPPRFSGLQFPNYSSELNVNALELDDSALYLCASSFPGNYGYTFGSGTRLTVV.